Below, 5 T cell receptor beta chains from the same sample are listed, as sequenced in a study of T cells in narcolepsy. Using immunoSEQ multiplex PCR, the repertoire was profiled, and TCRdb retains in-frame clones only, with some absent. The sample includes approximately 30,000 clones, 84% of them seen just once. Material: CD45RA- memory CD4+ T cells from PBMCs. All receptors derive from a human donor with narcolepsy.

The V call is TRBV6-5, the J call TRBJ1-2, with D unclear. Germline CDR1 is MNHEY and CDR2 is SVGAGI. This CDR3 is 14 amino acids long. The germline V and J ends were trimmed by 5 bases and 5 bases, with 15 bases remaining between them. The CDR3 DNA reads TGTGCCAGCAGTGAGGGTAGACCGGAATATGGCTACACCTTC. It specifies CASSEGRPEYGYTF.

Details on this clone: The germline gene is not matched at one end of the junction; a read error may be the cause. DNA for the CDR3: TGTGCCACCAGCAGCAACCTCAGGGGTAGCTATGGCTACGCCTTC. As protein: CATSSNLRGSYGYAF. This chain uses TRBV15 with TRBJ1-2, with a possible D match to TRBD1 (6 bases). The CDR3 extends over 15 amino acids. Germline V gene lookup returns CDR1 LNHNV and CDR2 YYDKDF (reference sequence).

This sequence joins TRBV15 and TRBJ1-1; no clear D. CDR1 is LNHNV and CDR2 is YYDKDF in the germline V gene (reference sequence). Trimming left V 4 bases short and J 4 bases short, with 10 bases between. The CDR3 totals 13 residues. The CDR3 DNA is TGTGCCACCAGCATCGAAGCGGGCACTGAAGCTTTCTTT. It codes for CATSIEAGTEAFF.

Comment on this clone: This sample includes further DNA sequences coding for the same CDR3. V and J are TRBV30 and TRBJ2-7, with TRBD1 matching over 7 bases. The CDR3 covers 12 residues. V lost 4 bases to trimming and J lost 2 bases; unmatched junction nucleotides: 2. The germline V gene encodes CDR1 GTSNPN and CDR2 SVGIG (reference sequence). The CDR3 protein is CAWKQGTYEQYF. The CDR3 DNA follows: TGTGCCTGGAAACAGGGGACCTACGAGCAGTACTTC.

The chain has TRBV11-2 and TRBJ2-7; 8 nucleotides agree with TRBD1. Per germline, CDR1 SGHAT and CDR2 FQNNGV. The CDR3 length is 14 residues. Losses at the gene ends were 3 bases for V and 3 bases for J; bases not matched to a gene: 4. CDR3 in DNA: TGTGCCAGCAGCTTCGGACAGGGCTACTACGAGCAGTACTTC. Translated: CASSFGQGYYEQYF.